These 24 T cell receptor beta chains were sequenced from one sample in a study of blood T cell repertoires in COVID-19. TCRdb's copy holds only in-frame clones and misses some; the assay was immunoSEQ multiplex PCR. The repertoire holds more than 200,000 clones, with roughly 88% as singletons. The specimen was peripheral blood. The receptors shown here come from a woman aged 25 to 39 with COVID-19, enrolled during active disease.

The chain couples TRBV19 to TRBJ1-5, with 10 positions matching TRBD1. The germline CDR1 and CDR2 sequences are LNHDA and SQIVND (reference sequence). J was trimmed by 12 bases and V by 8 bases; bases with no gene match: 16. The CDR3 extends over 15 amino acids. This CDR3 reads CASEAGTGVLRRQHF. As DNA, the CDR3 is TGTGCCAGTGAGGCGGGGACAGGGGTTCTTAGGCGCCAGCATTTT.

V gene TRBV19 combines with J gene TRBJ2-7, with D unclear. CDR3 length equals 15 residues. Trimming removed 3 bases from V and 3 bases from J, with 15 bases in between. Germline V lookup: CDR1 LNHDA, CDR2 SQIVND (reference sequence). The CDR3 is CASSIRREQSYEQYF. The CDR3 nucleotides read TGTGCCAGTAGTATCCGTCGTGAACAGAGCTACGAGCAGTACTTC. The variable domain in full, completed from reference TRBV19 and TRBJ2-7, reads DGGITQSPKYLFRKEGQNVTLSCEQNLNHDAMYWYRQDPGQGLRLIYYSQIVNDFQKGDIAEGYSVSREKKESFPLTVTSAQKNPTAFYLCASSIRREQSYEQYFGPGTRLTVT.

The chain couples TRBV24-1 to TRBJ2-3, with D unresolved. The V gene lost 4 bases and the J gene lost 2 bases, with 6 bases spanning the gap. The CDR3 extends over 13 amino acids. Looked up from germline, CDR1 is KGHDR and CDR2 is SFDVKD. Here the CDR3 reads CATSESYTDTQYF. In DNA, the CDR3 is TGTGCCACCAGTGAGTCTTACACAGATACGCAGTATTTT.

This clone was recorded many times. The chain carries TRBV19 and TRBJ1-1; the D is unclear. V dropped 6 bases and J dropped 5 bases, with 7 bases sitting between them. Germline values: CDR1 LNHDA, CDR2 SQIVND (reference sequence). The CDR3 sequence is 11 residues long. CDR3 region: CASRAGTEAFF. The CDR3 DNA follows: TGTGCCAGTAGAGCGGGTACTGAAGCTTTCTTT. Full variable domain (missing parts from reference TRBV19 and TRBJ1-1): DGGITQSPKYLFRKEGQNVTLSCEQNLNHDAMYWYRQDPGQGLRLIYYSQIVNDFQKGDIAEGYSVSREKKESFPLTVTSAQKNPTAFYLCASRAGTEAFFGQGTRLTVV.

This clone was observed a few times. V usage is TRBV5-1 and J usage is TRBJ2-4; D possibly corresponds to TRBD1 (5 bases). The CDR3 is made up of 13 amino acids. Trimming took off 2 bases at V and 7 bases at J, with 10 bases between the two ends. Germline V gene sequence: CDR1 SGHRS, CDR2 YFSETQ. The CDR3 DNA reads TGCGCCAGCAGCTTAGGGGATGGTAACATTCAGTACTTC. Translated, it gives CASSLGDGNIQYF.

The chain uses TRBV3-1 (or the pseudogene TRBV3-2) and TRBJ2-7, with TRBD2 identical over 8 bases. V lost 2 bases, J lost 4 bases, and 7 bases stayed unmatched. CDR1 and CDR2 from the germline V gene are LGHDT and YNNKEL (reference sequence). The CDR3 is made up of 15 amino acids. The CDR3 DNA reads TGTGCCAGCAGCCAAACGGGAGGGGCAACATACGAGCAGTACTTC. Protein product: CASSQTGGATYEQYF.

This CDR3 reads CATSAHLPGLATYNEQFF. The CDR3 bases are TGTGCCACCAGTGCCCACCTACCGGGACTAGCTACCTACAATGAGCAGTTCTTC. The chain couples TRBV24-1 to TRBJ2-1, with 9 bases fitting TRBD2. This CDR3 is 18 amino acids long. J lost 2 bases, V lost 5 bases, and 12 bases had no gene match. CDR1 KGHDR and CDR2 SFDVKD come from the germline V gene.

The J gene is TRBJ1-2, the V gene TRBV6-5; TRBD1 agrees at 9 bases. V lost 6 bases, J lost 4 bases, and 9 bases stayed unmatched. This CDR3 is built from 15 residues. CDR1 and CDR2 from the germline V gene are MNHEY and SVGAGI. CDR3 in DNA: TGTGCCAGCAGGGACCGGGACAGGGATATCTATGGCTACACCTTC. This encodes CASRDRDRDIYGYTF.

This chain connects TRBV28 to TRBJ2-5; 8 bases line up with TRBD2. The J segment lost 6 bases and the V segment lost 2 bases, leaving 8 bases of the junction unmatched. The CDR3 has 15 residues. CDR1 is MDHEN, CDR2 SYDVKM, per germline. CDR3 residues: CASSLSSGLGQTQYF. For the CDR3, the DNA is TGTGCCAGCAGTTTAAGCTCGGGACTAGGGCAGACCCAGTACTTC.

The CDR3: CASKASGEDQETQYF. In DNA, the CDR3 is TGTGCCAGCAAAGCCAGCGGGGAAGACCAAGAGACCCAGTACTTC. V gene TRBV2 combines with J gene TRBJ2-5; TRBD2 matches 7 bases. Germline loops: CDR1 SNHLY, CDR2 FYNNEI. The CDR3 sequence is 15 residues long. Trimming removed 7 bases from V and 0 bases from J; junction bases left unmatched: 8. The full variable domain, with the rest looked up from reference TRBV2 and TRBJ2-5, is EPEVTQTPSHQVTQMGQEVILRCVPISNHLYFYWYRQILGQKVEFLVSFYNNEISEKSEIFDDQFSVERPDGSNFTLKIRSTKLEDSAMYFCASKASGEDQETQYFGPGTRLLVL.

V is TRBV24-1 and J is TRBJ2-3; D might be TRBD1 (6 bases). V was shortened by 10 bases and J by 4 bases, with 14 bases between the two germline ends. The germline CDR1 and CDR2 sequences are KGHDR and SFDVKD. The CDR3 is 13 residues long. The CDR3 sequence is CATRAGASDTQYF. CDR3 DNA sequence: TGTGCCACGCGGGCAGGGGCATCAGATACGCAGTATTTT.

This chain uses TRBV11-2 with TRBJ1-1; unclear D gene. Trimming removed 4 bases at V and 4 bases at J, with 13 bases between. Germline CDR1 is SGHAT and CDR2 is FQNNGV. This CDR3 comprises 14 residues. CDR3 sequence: CASSSLPTGTEAFF. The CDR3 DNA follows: TGTGCCAGCAGCTCCCTCCCCACGGGCACTGAAGCTTTCTTT.

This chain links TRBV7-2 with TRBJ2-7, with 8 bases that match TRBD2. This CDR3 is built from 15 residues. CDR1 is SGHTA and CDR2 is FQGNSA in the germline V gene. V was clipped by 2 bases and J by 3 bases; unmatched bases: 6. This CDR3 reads CASSLSRGAGYEQYF. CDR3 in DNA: TGTGCCAGCAGCTTATCGCGGGGGGCTGGCTACGAGCAGTACTTC. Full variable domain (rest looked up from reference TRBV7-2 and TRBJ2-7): GAGVSQSPSNKVTEKGKDVELRCDPISGHTALYWYRQSLGQGLEFLIYFQGNSAPDKSGLPSDRFSAERTGGSVSTLTIQRTQQEDSAVYLCASSLSRGAGYEQYFGPGTRLTVT.

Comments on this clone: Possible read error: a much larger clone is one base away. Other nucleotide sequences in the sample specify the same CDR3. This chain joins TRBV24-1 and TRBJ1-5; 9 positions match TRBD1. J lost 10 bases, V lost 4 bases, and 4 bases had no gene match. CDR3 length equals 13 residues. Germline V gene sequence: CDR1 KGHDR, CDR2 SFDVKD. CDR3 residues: CATSEGQGEPQHF. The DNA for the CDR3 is TGTGCCACCAGTGAGGGACAGGGTGAACCCCAGCATTTT.

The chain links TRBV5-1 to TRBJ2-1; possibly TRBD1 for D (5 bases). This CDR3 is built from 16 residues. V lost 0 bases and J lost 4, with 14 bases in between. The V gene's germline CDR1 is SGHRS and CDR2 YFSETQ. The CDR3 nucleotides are TGCGCCAGCAGCTTGGGGGCCAGGGAATTATACAATGAGCAGTTCTTC. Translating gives CASSLGARELYNEQFF.

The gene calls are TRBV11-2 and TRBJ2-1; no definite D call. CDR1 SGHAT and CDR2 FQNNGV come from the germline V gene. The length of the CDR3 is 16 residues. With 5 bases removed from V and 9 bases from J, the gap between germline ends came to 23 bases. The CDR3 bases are TGTGCCAGCAGCCCGTACCACCTAATAGTTTACGGTGAGCAGTTCTTC. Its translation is CASSPYHLIVYGEQFF.

The CDR3 region is CASRKVGGNNQPQHF. The DNA of the CDR3 is TGTGCCAGCAGGAAGGTTGGGGGGAACAATCAGCCCCAGCATTTT. The chain employs TRBV28 and TRBJ1-5; a weak D match, TRBD1 (5 bases). The CDR3 consists of 15 residues. Germline V gene sequence: CDR1 MDHEN, CDR2 SYDVKM. Trimming pared 6 bases from V and 3 bases from J, leaving 15 bases between.

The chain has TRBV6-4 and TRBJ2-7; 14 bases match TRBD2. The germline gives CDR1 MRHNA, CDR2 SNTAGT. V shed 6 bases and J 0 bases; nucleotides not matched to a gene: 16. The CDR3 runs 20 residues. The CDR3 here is CASSIPDICGTSGGSYEQYF. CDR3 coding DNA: TGTGCCAGCAGCATACCAGATATCTGCGGGACTAGCGGGGGCTCCTACGAGCAGTACTTC.

The CDR3 loop reads CASSASGQGELFF. The CDR3 coding sequence is TGTGCCAGCAGCGCTAGCGGCCAGGGGGAGCTGTTTTTT. The chain has TRBV5-4 and TRBJ2-2; 7 nucleotides match TRBD2. The CDR3 runs to 13 residues. CDR1 and CDR2 from the germline V gene are SGHNT and YYREEE (reference sequence). V lost 4 bases, J lost 8 bases, and 5 bases stayed unmatched.

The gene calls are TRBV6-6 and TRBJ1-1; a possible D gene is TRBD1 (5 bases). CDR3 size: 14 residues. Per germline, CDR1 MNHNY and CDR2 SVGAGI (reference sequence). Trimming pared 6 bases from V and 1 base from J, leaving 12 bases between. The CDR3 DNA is TGTGCCAGCAGGCGGGCGGGGGGGAACACTGAAGCTTTCTTT. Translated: CASRRAGGNTEAFF.

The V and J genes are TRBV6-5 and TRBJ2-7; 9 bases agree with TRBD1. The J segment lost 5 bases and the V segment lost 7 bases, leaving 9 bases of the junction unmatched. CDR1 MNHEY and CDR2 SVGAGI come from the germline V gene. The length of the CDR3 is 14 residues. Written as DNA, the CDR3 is TGTGCCAGCACCGAAGGGGACAGGGTGAACGAGCAGTACTTC. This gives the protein CASTEGDRVNEQYF.

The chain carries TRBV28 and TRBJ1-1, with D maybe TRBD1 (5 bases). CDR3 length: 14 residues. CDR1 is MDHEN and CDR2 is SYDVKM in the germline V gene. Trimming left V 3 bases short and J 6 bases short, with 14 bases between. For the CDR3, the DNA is TGTGCCAGCAGTTTGGGCAGGGTGGTGCCTGAAGCTTTCTTT. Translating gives CASSLGRVVPEAFF.

CDR3 DNA: TGTGCCAGCAGGGGAGGAGGGGATACAGGGGGCGCACTTGGCTACACCTTC. Its translation is CASRGGGDTGGALGYTF. This chain uses TRBV28 with TRBJ1-2; 9 bases map to TRBD1. Trimming removed 6 bases from V and 7 bases from J; junction bases left unmatched: 18. The V gene's germline CDR1 is MDHEN and CDR2 SYDVKM. The CDR3 consists of 17 residues.

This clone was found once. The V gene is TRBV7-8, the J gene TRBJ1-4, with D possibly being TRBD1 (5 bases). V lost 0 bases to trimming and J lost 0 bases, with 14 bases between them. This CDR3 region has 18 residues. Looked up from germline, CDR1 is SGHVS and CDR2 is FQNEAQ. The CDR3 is CASSLAKRQLATNEKLFF. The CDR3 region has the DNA TGTGCCAGCAGCTTAGCGAAGAGACAGCTTGCAACTAATGAAAAACTGTTTTTT. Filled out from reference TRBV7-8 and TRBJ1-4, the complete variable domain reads GAGVSQSPRYKVAKRGQDVALRCDPISGHVSLFWYQQALGQGPEFLTYFQNEAQLDKSGLPSDRFFAERPEGSVSTLKIQRTQQEDSAVYLCASSLAKRQLATNEKLFFGSGTQLSVL.